This TCR beta chain was identified during a study of CD4 and CD8 cells across lung adenocarcinoma regions. This clonotype was picked up one time. Germline V CDR1 and CDR2: LNHDA, SQIVND (reference sequence). This CDR3 comprises 16 residues. Trimming cost V 6 bases and J 2 bases, with 18 bases left between them. The patients had localized lung adenocarcinoma, a non-small cell subtype. TCRdb re-called the PCR reads through MiXCR, storing one row per CDR3 protein. The repertoire holds 11,000 or so distinct CDR3 sequences, with 53% as singletons. This receptor was obtained from a female donor with lung adenocarcinoma. The CD4 and CD8 labels of this study may be unreliable. J is TRBJ2-3 and V is TRBV19, with D uncertain. Input material: CD8+ T cells from the center of a lung tumor. The CDR3 DNA is TGTGCCAGTAGCAGAATCCCCTCGCCTCTCACAGATACGCAGTATTTT. Translating it yields CASSRIPSPLTDTQYF.